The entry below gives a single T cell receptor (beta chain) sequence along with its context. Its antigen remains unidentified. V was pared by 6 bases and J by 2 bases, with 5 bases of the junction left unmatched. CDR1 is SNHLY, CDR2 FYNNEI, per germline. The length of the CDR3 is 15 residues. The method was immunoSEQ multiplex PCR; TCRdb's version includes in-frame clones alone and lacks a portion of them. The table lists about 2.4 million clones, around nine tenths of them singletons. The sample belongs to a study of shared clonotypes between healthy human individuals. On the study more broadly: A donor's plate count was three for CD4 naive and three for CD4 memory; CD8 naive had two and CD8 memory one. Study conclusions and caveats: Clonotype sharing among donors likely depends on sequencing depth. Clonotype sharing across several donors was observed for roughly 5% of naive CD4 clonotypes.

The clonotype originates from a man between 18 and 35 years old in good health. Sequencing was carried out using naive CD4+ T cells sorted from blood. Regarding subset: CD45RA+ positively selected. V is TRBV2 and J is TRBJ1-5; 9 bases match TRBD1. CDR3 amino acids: CASRERTGGNQPQHF. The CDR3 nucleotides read TGTGCCAGCAGGGAAAGGACAGGGGGCAATCAGCCCCAGCATTTT.